Each of the 3 T cell receptor beta chains below was sequenced from the same sample in a study of cytomegalovirus exposure and HLA in healthy donors. Primers for the PCR totalled 60 Vbeta and 13 Jbeta. Assay used: immunoSEQ multiplex PCR; TCRdb lists only in-frame clones, some missing. The table has about 120,000 clones, around 77% seen once. The sample taken for sequencing was PBMCs. The receptors come from a man aged 18 to 30 in good health and CMV-seropositive.

The chain combines TRBV4-2 with TRBJ1-1; possibly TRBD1 for D (6 bases). Germline V gene data show CDR1 as LGHNA and CDR2 as YNFKEQ. This CDR3 has 12 amino acids. With 0 bases removed from V and 11 bases from J, the gap between germline ends came to 10 bases. This CDR3 is CASSQDLDSAFF. As DNA, the CDR3 is TGTGCCAGCAGCCAAGATTTGGACAGCGCTTTCTTT.

On this clone: Other nucleotide sequences from this sample produce the same CDR3. CDR3 in DNA: TGTGCCAGCAGTTCCACTGACAGGGTACCCTACAATGAGCAGTTCTTC. This translates into CASSSTDRVPYNEQFF. The chain links TRBV27 to TRBJ2-1; 7 bases are shared with TRBD1. The junction had 8 bases not matched to a gene; V was cut back by 4 bases and J by 2 bases. Germline V gene lookup returns CDR1 MNHEY and CDR2 SMNVEV (reference sequence). CDR3 length: 16 amino acids.

The V and J genes are TRBV4-2 and TRBJ1-3; TRBD1 might be the D (6 bases). Germline V gene sequence: CDR1 LGHNA, CDR2 YNFKEQ. With 2 bases removed from V and 0 bases from J, the gap between germline ends came to 11 bases. CDR3 size: 16 residues. The CDR3 protein is CASSQPQGFSGNTIYF. The CDR3 coding sequence is TGTGCCAGCAGCCAACCACAGGGTTTCTCTGGAAACACCATATATTTT.